Listed below are T cell receptor beta chains from one sample, sequenced in a study of T cells in Graves' hyperthyroidism and ophthalmopathy. TCRdb itself ran the multiplex PCR reads through MiXCR, one entry per CDR3 protein. The sample carries about 520,000 distinct CDR3 sequences, approximately 25% recorded once. The material sequenced was blood. Every receptor here comes from a woman under 40 with Graves' ophthalmopathy. CDR3s include the opening cysteine and the closing phenylalanine or tryptophan. D genes are given only for firm matches. Clone size is stated in some rows and not others, as once, few, many or a class when expanded.

>TRBV6-5|-|TRBJ1-5|many|15
CASSPDLYSNQPQHF
TGTGCCAGCAGCCCGGACTTATATAGCAATCAGCCCCAGCATTTT
>TRBV7-3|-|TRBJ2-7|many|15
CASSSAPTYLYEQYF
TGTGCCAGCAGCTCCGCCCCGACTTACCTTTACGAGCAGTACTTC
>TRBV4-1|-|TRBJ2-7|many|15
CASSQVGGLDYEQYF
TGCGCCAGCAGCCAAGTGGGGGGTCTTGACTACGAGCAGTACTTC
>TRBV12-3/TRBV12-4|-|TRBJ1-1|few|14
CASSLGVRTNGAFF
TGTGCCAGCAGTTTAGGAGTTAGGACCAACGGCGCCTTCTTT
>TRBV5-1|TRBD1|TRBJ2-2|-|17
CASSSGQGIANTGELFF
TGCGCCAGCAGTAGCGGACAGGGGATAGCGAACACCGGGGAGCTGTTTTTT
>TRBV20-1|-|TRBJ1-5|-|11
CSARDTQPQHF
TGCAGTGCTAGAGATACCCAGCCCCAGCATTTT
>TRBV19|TRBD1|TRBJ1-2|many|14
CASSTTGQNSGYTF
TGTGCCAGTAGCACAACGGGACAGAACTCTGGCTACACCTTC
>TRBV29-1|-|TRBJ2-7|many|11
CSVEQNYEQYF
TGCAGCGTTGAACAGAACTACGAGCAGTACTTC
>TRBV27|-|TRBJ2-7|many|14
CASSLSPNSYEQYF
TGTGCCAGCAGTTTATCTCCTAACTCCTACGAGCAGTACTTC
>TRBV28|-|TRBJ1-5|-|14
CASREFTHSQPQHF
TGTGCCAGCAGGGAATTCACCCACAGTCAGCCCCAGCATTTT
>TRBV5-1|TRBD2|TRBJ2-7|-|16
CASSRITSGSSYEQYF
TGCGCCAGCAGCCGAATAACTAGCGGGAGCTCCTACGAGCAGTACTTC
>TRBV19|-|TRBJ1-3|many|14
CASSRADSGNTIYF
TGTGCCAGTAGTCGGGCCGACTCTGGAAACACCATATATTTT
>TRBV18|TRBD1|TRBJ1-2|few|16
CASSLLDRQGSYGYTF
TGTGCCAGCTCACTTTTGGACAGACAGGGAAGCTATGGCTACACCTTC
>TRBV7-2|TRBD2|TRBJ2-7|-|14
CASGTGLALYEQYF
TGTGCCAGCGGCACCGGACTAGCCCTCTACGAGCAGTACTTC
>TRBV30|-|TRBJ1-2|few|13
CAWAIMVGSGYTF
TGTGCCTGGGCTATAATGGTCGGGAGTGGCTACACCTTC